This paragraph reports one T cell receptor (beta chain). Its cognate antigen is unknown. The record originates from a study of long-term antiretroviral therapy in people with HIV. Researchers ran immunoSEQ v3.0 at survey level. Profiling relied on immunoSEQ multiplex PCR, and the TCRdb table lists in-frame clones only, not all of them. The sample has about 40,000 clones; approximately 85% are singletons. Regarding the study as a whole: ART preceded a rise in diversity that nonetheless stayed lower than in transplant donor controls. Across all time points, the repertoire was dominated by clones that expanded before ART.

Germline lookup yields CDR1 MDHEN and CDR2 SYDVKM. The V end lost 2 bases, the J end lost 6 bases, and 8 bases lay between the germline ends. This CDR3 has 12 residues. The content of samples before DNA extraction was roughly 0.9-11 million cryopreserved PBMC. This TCR derives from a woman aged 50 to 60 with HIV. V usage is TRBV28 and J usage is TRBJ2-7, with a weak D call TRBD2 (6 bases). The specimen was unsorted PBMCs, collected 3.1 years after starting antiretroviral therapy. The CDR3 nucleotides read TGTGCCAGCAGTTTAGGAGGGCCCGAGCAGTACTTC. Translation: CASSLGGPEQYF. Full variable domain (missing parts from reference TRBV28 and TRBJ2-7): DVKVTQSSRYLVKRTGEKVFLECVQDMDHENMFWYRQDPGLGLRLIYFSYDVKMKEKGDIPEGYSVSREKKERFSLILESASTNQTSMYLCASSLGGPEQYFGPGTRLTVT.